The entry below gives a single T cell receptor (beta chain) sequence along with its context. J gave up 3 bases and V 6 bases, and 11 bases lay outside the gene matches. Germline V lookup: CDR1 MNHEY, CDR2 SVGAGI. The CDR3 is 15 amino acids. This sample stems from a study of blood T cell repertoires in COVID-19. Study-level information: Acute-phase and convalescent COVID-19 samples originated in the United States, Italy and Spain.

The protocol was immunoSEQ multiplex PCR, while the TCRdb copy is restricted to in-frame clones and leaves out a portion. This sample carries under 300,000 clones, 80% to 90% of them seen once, and the ten largest clones take under 1.5%. The rearrangement joins TRBV6-5 to TRBJ2-7, with 7 bases lining up with TRBD1. The sequence came from a woman aged 40 to 55 who had recovered from COVID-19. Material for sequencing was peripheral blood. As DNA, the CDR3 is TGTGCCAGCAGGTTCGAGGGGGCTGGTAGCTACGAGCAGTACTTC. Translating it yields CASRFEGAGSYEQYF.